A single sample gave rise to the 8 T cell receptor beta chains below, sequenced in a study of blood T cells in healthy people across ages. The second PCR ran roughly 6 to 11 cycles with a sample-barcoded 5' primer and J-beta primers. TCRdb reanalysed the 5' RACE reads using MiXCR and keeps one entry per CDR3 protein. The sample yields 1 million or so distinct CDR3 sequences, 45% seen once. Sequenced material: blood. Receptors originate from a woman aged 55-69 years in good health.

For the CDR3, the DNA is TGTGCCAGCAGTGGAACCGGGGACTACTACGAGCAGTACTTC. Translated: CASSGTGDYYEQYF. The chain combines TRBV27 with TRBJ2-5; TRBD2 matches at 7 bases. The last part of the DNA fits TRBJ2-7 better; the J call may be wrong. The CDR3 has 14 amino acids. Germline lookup yields CDR1 MNHEY and CDR2 SMNVEV (reference sequence).

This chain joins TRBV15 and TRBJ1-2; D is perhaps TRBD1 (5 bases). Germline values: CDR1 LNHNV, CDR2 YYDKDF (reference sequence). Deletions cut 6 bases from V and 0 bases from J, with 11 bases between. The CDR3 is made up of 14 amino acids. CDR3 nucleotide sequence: TGTGCCACCAGTTACGACAGCCCTAACTATGGCTACACCTTC. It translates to CATSYDSPNYGYTF. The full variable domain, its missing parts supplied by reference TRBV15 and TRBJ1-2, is DAMVIQNPRYQVTQFGKPVTLSCSQTLNHNVMYWYQQKSSQAPKLLFHYYDKDFNNEADTPDNFQSRRPNTSFCFLDIRSPGLGDTAMYLCATSYDSPNYGYTFGSGTRLTVV.

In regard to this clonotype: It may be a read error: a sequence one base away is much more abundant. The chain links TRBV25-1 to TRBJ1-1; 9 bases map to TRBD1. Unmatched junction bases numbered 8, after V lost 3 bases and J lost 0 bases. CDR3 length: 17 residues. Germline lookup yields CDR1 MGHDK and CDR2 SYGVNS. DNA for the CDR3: TGTGCCAGCAGTGAGCCGACAGGGGGGCCTTTGAACACTGAAGCTTTCTTT. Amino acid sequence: CASSEPTGGPLNTEAFF.

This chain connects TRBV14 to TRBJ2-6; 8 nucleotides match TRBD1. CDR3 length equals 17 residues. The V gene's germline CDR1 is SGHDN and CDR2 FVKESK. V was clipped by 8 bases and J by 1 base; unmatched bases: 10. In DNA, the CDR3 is TGTGCCAGCGCCAAGGGGACAGGAATGTCTGGGGCCAACGTCCTGACTTTC. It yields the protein CASAKGTGMSGANVLTF.

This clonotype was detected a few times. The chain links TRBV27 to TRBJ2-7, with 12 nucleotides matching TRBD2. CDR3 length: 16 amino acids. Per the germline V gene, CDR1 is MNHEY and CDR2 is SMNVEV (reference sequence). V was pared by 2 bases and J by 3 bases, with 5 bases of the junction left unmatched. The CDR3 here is CASSLRLAGGNYEQYF. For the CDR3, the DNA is TGTGCCAGCAGTTTAAGGCTAGCGGGAGGGAACTACGAGCAGTACTTC.

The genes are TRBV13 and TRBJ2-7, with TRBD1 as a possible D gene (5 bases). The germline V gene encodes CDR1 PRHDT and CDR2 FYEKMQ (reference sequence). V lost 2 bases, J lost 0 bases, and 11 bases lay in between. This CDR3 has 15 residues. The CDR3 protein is CASSLYGARSYEQYF. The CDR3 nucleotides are TGTGCCAGCAGCTTATATGGGGCCCGCTCCTACGAGCAGTACTTC.

CDR3 coding DNA: TGTGCCAGCAGTGAAGGACGGAGCTACGAGCAGTACTTC. This translates into CASSEGRSYEQYF. The V gene is TRBV6-1, the J gene TRBJ2-7; D call uncertain. The CDR3 runs to 13 residues. Germline CDR1 reads MNHNS; CDR2 reads SASEGT. Deletions cut 1 base from V and 3 bases from J, with 7 bases between.

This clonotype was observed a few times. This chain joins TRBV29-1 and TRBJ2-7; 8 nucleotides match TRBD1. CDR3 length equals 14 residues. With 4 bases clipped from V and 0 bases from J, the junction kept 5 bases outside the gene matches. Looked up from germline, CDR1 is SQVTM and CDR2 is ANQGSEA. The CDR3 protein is CSVAGTGSSYEQYF. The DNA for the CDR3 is TGCAGCGTTGCCGGGACAGGAAGCTCCTACGAGCAGTACTTC.